Each of the 14 T cell receptor beta chains below was sequenced from the same sample in a study of cytomegalovirus exposure and HLA in healthy donors. The protocol was immunoSEQ multiplex PCR, while the TCRdb copy is restricted to in-frame clones and leaves out a portion. The sample carries under 200,000 clones, 86% recorded once. Source material: PBMCs. Every receptor here comes from a young woman in good health and CMV-seronegative.

The rearrangement uses TRBV6-6 and TRBJ2-7; 7 positions match TRBD2. Per the germline V gene, CDR1 is MNHNY and CDR2 is SVGAGI (reference sequence). V lost 6 bases to trimming and J lost 4 bases; unmatched junction nucleotides: 9. This CDR3 has 14 residues. The CDR3 DNA reads TGTGCCAGCAGGGCGGGGGACTTGTCATACGAGCAGTACTTC. It codes for CASRAGDLSYEQYF.

The V call is TRBV2, the J call TRBJ2-2, with TRBD2 identical over 7 bases. Germline CDR1 SNHLY, CDR2 FYNNEI. The CDR3 is 14 residues long. Losses at the gene ends were 6 bases for V and 3 bases for J; bases not matched to a gene: 4. CDR3 sequence reads: CASRGGGYTGELFF. Here the CDR3 DNA reads TGTGCCAGCAGAGGCGGGGGTTACACCGGGGAGCTGTTTTTT.

The J gene is TRBJ1-5, the V gene TRBV19, with 7 bases fitting TRBD1. The germline V gene has CDR1 LNHDA and CDR2 SQIVND (reference sequence). Trimming removed 8 bases from V and 0 bases from J; junction bases left unmatched: 7. This CDR3 is 15 amino acids long. CDR3 nucleotides: TGTGCCAGTTCCAAGGGACAGTTTAGCAATCAGCCCCAGCATTTT. The encoded protein is CASSKGQFSNQPQHF.

The chain is built from TRBV27 and TRBJ2-1; TRBD2 matches at 12 bases. The junction had 10 bases not matched to a gene; V was cut back by 3 bases and J by 4 bases. Germline values: CDR1 MNHEY, CDR2 SMNVEV (reference sequence). The length of the CDR3 is 18 residues. CDR3 residues: CASSLILAGGPAYNEQFF. For the CDR3, the DNA is TGTGCCAGCAGTTTGATCCTAGCGGGAGGGCCAGCGTACAATGAGCAGTTCTTC.

The chain links TRBV5-1 to TRBJ1-6; D might be TRBD1 (6 bases). The V end lost 0 bases, the J end lost 7 bases, and 8 bases lay between the germline ends. Looked up from germline, CDR1 is SGHRS and CDR2 is YFSETQ. This CDR3 comprises 14 residues. This chain's CDR3 is CASSLDGQNSPLHF. CDR3 bases: TGCGCCAGCAGCTTGGACGGACAGAATTCACCCCTCCACTTT.

The rearrangement links TRBV6-1 to TRBJ2-2; the D gene is possibly TRBD1 (5 bases). Trimming removed 7 bases at V and 8 bases at J, with 17 bases between. CDR1 and CDR2 from the germline V gene are MNHNS and SASEGT. The CDR3 is 14 amino acids. This CDR3 is CASTRRVGRGELFF. CDR3 DNA sequence: TGTGCCAGCACCCGCAGGGTGGGTAGGGGGGAGCTGTTTTTT.

This sequence joins TRBV27 and TRBJ1-2; D gene unclear. CDR3 size: 14 residues. Germline loops: CDR1 MNHEY, CDR2 SMNVEV (reference sequence). V was shortened by 6 bases and J by 1 base, with 12 bases between the two germline ends. The CDR3 is CASRHATVNYGYTF. As DNA, the CDR3 is TGTGCCAGCAGGCACGCTACAGTTAACTATGGCTACACCTTC.

V and J are TRBV9 and TRBJ2-1; TRBD1 aligns across 10 bases. CDR1 and CDR2 (germline): SGDLS, YYNGEE. J gave up 0 bases and V 3 bases, and 6 bases lay outside the gene matches. The CDR3 has 17 residues. CDR3 in amino acids: CASSARQGAGSYNEQFF. CDR3 in DNA: TGTGCCAGCAGCGCCCGACAGGGGGCGGGCTCCTACAATGAGCAGTTCTTC.

V is TRBV7-2 and J is TRBJ2-1; D is perhaps TRBD1 (5 bases). CDR3 length: 13 residues. Germline V gene lookup returns CDR1 SGHTA and CDR2 FQGNSA. V was trimmed by 5 bases and J by 8 bases, leaving 13 bases between them. The CDR3 DNA reads TGTGCCAGCAGCCCGCGCACAGGAGATGAGCAGTTCTTC. Translation: CASSPRTGDEQFF.

The chain has TRBV6-6 and TRBJ1-2; TRBD1 is a possible D gene (6 bases). Trimming removed 6 bases from V and 7 bases from J, with 15 bases in between. The CDR3 is made up of 13 amino acids. Germline CDR1 and CDR2: MNHNY and SVGAGI (reference sequence). Here the CDR3 DNA reads TGTGCCAGCAGCTTACAGGGAACGAGTGGCTACACCTTC. Amino acids: CASSLQGTSGYTF.

J is TRBJ1-5 and V is TRBV7-9; a weak D match, TRBD1 (5 bases). Germline CDR1 SEHNR, CDR2 FQNEAQ (reference sequence). The CDR3 is 15 amino acids. Between the trimmed V and J ends, which lost 5 bases and 1 base, there was a span of 12 bases. The CDR3 region is CASSPGTRSNQPQHF. In DNA, the CDR3 is TGTGCCAGCAGCCCCGGGACTCGGAGCAATCAGCCCCAGCATTTT.

This sequence joins TRBV10-3 and TRBJ2-3, with 8 bases matching TRBD2. The CDR3 extends over 17 amino acids. CDR1 and CDR2 (germline): ENHRY, SYGVKD. The V segment lost 6 bases and the J segment 2 bases; nucleotides outside the gene matches: 13. The CDR3 here is CAIRTPISGGATDTQYF. In DNA form, the CDR3 reads TGTGCCATCAGGACGCCGATATCCGGGGGGGCCACAGATACGCAGTATTTT.

V usage is TRBV5-1 and J usage is TRBJ2-5; 13 nucleotides align to TRBD2. The germline gives CDR1 SGHRS, CDR2 YFSETQ. This CDR3 comprises 18 residues. Trimming cost V 4 bases and J 1 base; bases outside gene matches: 10. CDR3 amino acids: CASSRTRWTSGGQETQYF. The CDR3 nucleotides are TGCGCCAGCAGCCGCACGCGTTGGACTAGCGGGGGCCAAGAGACCCAGTACTTC. The full variable domain, in which reference TRBV5-1 and TRBJ2-5 provide the parts outside the CDR3, is KAGVTQTPRYLIKTRGQQVTLSCSPISGHRSVSWYQQTPGQGLQFLFEYFSETQRNKGNFPGRFSGRQFSNSRSEMNVSTLELGDSALYLCASSRTRWTSGGQETQYFGPGTRLLVL.

This clone showed up just a few times. The CDR3 is CASSVEIAGYNEQFF. The CDR3 coding sequence is TGTGCCAGCAGCGTGGAAATAGCGGGGTACAATGAGCAGTTCTTC. The rearrangement joins TRBV9 to TRBJ2-1; 8 bases fit TRBD2. The CDR3 runs 15 residues. Germline V CDR1 and CDR2: SGDLS, YYNGEE. V lost 2 bases, J lost 4 bases, and 5 bases stayed unmatched.